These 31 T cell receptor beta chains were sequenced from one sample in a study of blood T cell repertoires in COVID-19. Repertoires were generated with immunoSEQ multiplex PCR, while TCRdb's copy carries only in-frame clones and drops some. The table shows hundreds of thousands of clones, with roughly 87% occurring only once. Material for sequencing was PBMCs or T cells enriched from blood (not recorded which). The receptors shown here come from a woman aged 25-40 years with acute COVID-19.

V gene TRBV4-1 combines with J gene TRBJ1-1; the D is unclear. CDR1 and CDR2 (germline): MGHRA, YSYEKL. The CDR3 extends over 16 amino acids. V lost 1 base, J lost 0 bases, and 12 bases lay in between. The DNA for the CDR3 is TGCGCCAGCAGCCAAGGGAGACTAGGGATGAACACTGAAGCTTTCTTT. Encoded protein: CASSQGRLGMNTEAFF.

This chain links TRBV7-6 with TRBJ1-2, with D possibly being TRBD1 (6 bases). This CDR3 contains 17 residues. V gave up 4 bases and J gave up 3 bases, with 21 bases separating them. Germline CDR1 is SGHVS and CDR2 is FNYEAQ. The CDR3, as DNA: TGTGCCAGCAGCTCATCCCCACAGGGAAGCCTTGACTATGGCTACACCTTC. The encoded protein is CASSSSPQGSLDYGYTF.

CDR3 DNA: TGTGCCAGCTCCCCTTTCGGACAGGGCAATAATTCACCCCTCCACTTT. This gives the protein CASSPFGQGNNSPLHF. The gene calls are TRBV18 and TRBJ1-6; 8 nucleotides match TRBD1. V gave up 6 bases and J gave up 5 bases; unmatched junction bases: 9. Germline-derived CDR1 and CDR2 are KGHSH and LQKENI. The CDR3 consists of 16 residues. Using reference TRBV18 and TRBJ1-6 for the parts outside the CDR3, the full variable domain is NAGVMQNPRHLVRRRGQEARLRCSPMKGHSHVYWYRQLPEEGLKFMVYLQKENIIDESGMPKERFSAEFPKEGPSILRIQQVVRGDSAAYFCASSPFGQGNNSPLHFGNGTRLTVT.

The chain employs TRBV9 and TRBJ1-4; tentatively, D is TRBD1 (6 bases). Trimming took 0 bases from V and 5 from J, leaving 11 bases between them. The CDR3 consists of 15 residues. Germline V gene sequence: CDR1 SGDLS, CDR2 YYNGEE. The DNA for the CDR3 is TGTGCCAGCAGCGTAGGACAGGCCAGCAATGAAAAACTGTTTTTT. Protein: CASSVGQASNEKLFF.

This chain's CDR3 is CASSLTSGGEPDTQYF. The CDR3, as DNA: TGCGCCAGCAGCCTGACTAGCGGGGGGGAGCCAGATACGCAGTATTTT. This chain uses TRBV4-3 with TRBJ2-3, with 14 bases aligning to TRBD2. V gave up 4 bases and J gave up 4 bases; unmatched junction bases: 4. This CDR3 spans 16 amino acids. The germline V gene encodes CDR1 LGHNA and CDR2 YSLEER.

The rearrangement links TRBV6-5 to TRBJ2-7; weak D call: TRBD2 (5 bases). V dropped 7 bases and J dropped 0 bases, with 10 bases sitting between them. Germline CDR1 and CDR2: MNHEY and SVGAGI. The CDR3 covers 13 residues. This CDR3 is CASTRGYSYEQYF. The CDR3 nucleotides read TGTGCCAGCACCCGGGGTTACTCCTACGAGCAGTACTTC.

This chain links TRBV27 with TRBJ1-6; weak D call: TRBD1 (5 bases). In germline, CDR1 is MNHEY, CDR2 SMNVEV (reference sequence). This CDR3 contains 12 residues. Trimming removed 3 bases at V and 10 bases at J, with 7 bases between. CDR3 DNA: TGTGCCAGCAGTTTGGGGGGGTCACCCCTCCACTTT. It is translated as CASSLGGSPLHF.

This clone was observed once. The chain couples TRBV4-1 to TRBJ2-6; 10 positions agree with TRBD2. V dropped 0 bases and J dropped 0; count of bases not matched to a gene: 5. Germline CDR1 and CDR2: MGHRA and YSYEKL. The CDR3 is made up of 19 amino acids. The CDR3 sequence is CASSQETSGHDSGANVLTF. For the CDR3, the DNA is TGCGCCAGCAGCCAAGAGACTAGCGGGCACGACTCTGGGGCCAACGTCCTGACTTTC.

As DNA, the CDR3 is TGTGCCAGCAGGGGTAGTACAGATAGCAATCAGCCCCAGCATTTT. Residues: CASRGSTDSNQPQHF. The chain links TRBV2 to TRBJ1-5, with unresolved D. The CDR3 runs to 15 residues. Looked up from germline, CDR1 is SNHLY and CDR2 is FYNNEI. V was clipped by 6 bases and J by 0 bases, with 12 bases between them.

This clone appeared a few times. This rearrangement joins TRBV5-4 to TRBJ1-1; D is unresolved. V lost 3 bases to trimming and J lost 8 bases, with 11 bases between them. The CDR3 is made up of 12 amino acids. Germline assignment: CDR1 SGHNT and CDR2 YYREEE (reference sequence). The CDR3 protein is CASSSPRSEAFF. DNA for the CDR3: TGTGCCAGCAGCTCGCCCAGGTCCGAAGCTTTCTTT.

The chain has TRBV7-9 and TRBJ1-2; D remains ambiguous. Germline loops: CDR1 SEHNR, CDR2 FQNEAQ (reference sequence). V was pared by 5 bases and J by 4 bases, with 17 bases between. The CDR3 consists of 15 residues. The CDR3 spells CASSLPGPSGYGYTF. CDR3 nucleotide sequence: TGTGCCAGCAGCCTTCCCGGGCCCAGCGGCTATGGCTACACCTTC.

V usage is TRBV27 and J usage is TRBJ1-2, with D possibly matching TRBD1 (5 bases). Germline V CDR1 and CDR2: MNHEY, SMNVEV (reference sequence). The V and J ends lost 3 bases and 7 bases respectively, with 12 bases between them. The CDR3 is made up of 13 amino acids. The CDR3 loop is CASSFLGTVGYTF. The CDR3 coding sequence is TGTGCCAGCAGTTTTCTGGGGACTGTTGGCTACACCTTC.

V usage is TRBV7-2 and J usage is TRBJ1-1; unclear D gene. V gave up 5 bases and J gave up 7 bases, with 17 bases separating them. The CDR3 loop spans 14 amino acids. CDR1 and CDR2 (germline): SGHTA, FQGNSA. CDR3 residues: CASSMRTSRLEAFF. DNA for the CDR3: TGTGCCAGCAGCATGAGGACTTCCAGGCTTGAAGCTTTCTTT.

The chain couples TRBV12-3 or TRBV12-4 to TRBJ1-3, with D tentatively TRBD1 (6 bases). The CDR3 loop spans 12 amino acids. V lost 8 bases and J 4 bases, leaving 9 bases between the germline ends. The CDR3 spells CASQGTGNTIYF. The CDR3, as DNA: TGTGCCAGCCAGGGGACAGGAAACACCATATATTTT.

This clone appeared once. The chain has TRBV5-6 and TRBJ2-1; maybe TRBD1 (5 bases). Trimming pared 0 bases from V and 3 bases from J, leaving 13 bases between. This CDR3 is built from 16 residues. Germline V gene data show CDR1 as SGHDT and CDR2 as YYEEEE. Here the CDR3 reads CASSLVVPQGYNEQFF. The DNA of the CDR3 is TGTGCCAGCAGCTTGGTCGTCCCGCAGGGCTACAATGAGCAGTTCTTC.

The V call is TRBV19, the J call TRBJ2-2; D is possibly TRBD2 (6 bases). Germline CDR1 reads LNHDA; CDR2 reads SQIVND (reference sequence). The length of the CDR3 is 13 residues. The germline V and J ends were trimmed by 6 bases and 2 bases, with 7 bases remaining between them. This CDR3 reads CASSGTNTGELFF. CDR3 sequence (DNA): TGTGCCAGTAGCGGGACTAACACCGGGGAGCTGTTTTTT.

CDR3 nucleotide sequence: TGTGCCAGCAGTAAAACCTCCCCGGGACAGGGTGCCGAGCAGTACTTC. Protein sequence: CASSKTSPGQGAEQYF. This rearrangement joins TRBV6-6 to TRBJ2-7; 9 bases line up with TRBD1. CDR3 length equals 16 residues. The V segment lost 5 bases and the J segment 6 bases; nucleotides outside the gene matches: 14. Germline V gives CDR1 MNHNY, CDR2 SVGAGI (reference sequence).

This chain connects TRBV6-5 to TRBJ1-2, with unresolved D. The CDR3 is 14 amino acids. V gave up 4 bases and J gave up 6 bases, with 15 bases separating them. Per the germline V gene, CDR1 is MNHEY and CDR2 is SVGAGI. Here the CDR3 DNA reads TGTGCCAGCAGTTTGTCTACCTCCCCCGATGGCTACACCTTC. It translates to CASSLSTSPDGYTF.

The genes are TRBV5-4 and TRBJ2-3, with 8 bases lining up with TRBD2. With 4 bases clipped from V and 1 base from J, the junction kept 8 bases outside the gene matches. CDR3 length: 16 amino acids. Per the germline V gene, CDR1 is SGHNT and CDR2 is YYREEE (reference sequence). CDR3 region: CASSNPGLERTDTQYF. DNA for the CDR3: TGTGCCAGCAGCAACCCGGGACTAGAGCGCACAGATACGCAGTATTTT.

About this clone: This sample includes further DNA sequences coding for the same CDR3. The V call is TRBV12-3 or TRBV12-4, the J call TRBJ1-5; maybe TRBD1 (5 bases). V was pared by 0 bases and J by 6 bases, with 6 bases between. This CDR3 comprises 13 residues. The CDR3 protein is CASSLAGGQPQHF. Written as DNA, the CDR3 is TGTGCCAGCAGTTTAGCGGGGGGTCAGCCCCAGCATTTT.

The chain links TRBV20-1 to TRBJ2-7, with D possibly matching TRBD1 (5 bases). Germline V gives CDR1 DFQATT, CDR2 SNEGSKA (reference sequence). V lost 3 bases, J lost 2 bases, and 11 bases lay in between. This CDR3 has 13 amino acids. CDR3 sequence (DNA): TGCAGTGCTAGTAACAGGCGCGCCTACGAGCAGTACTTC. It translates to CSASNRRAYEQYF.

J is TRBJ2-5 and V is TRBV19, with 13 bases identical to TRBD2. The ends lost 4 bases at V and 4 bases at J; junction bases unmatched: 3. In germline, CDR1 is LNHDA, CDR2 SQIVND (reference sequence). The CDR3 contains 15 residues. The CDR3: CASSRTSGGGETQYF. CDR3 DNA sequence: TGTGCCAGTAGTAGGACTAGCGGGGGTGGAGAGACCCAGTACTTC.

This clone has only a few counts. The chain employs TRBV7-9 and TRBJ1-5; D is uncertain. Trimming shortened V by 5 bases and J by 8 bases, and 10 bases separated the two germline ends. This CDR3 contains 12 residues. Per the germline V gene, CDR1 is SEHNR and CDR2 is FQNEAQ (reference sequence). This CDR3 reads CASSPTLEPQHF. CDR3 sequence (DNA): TGTGCCAGCAGCCCGACTTTGGAGCCCCAGCATTTT.

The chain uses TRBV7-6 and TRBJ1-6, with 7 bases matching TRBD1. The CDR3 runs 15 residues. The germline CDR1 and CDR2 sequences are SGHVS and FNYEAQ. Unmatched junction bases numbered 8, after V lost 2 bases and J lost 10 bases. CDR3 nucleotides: TGTGCCAGCAGCTTAAGGACAGGCTTGGGGTCACCCCTCCACTTT. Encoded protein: CASSLRTGLGSPLHF.

This CDR3 reads CASSRLRRGAGGYTF. Written as DNA, the CDR3 is TGTGCCAGCAGCCGCTTACGTCGGGGGGCAGGGGGCTACACCTTC. This chain links TRBV14 with TRBJ1-2; D might be TRBD1 (6 bases). This CDR3 contains 15 residues. Between the trimmed V and J ends, which lost 4 bases and 8 bases, there was a span of 20 bases. The germline gives CDR1 SGHDN, CDR2 FVKESK.

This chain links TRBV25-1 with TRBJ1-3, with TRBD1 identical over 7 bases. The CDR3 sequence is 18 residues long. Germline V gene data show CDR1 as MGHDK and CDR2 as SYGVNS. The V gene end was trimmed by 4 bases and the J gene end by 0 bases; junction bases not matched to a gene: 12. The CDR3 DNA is TGTGCCAGCAGTGTCTCCCCTTTGACAGGGCGCTCTGGAAACACCATATATTTT. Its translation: CASSVSPLTGRSGNTIYF.

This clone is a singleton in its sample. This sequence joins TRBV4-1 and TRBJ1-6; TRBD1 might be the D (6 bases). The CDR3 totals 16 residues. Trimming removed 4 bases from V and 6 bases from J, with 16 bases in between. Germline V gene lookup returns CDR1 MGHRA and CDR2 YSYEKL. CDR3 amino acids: CASSPRPGQRNSPLHF. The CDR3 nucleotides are TGCGCCAGCAGCCCGAGACCGGGACAACGTAATTCACCCCTCCACTTT.

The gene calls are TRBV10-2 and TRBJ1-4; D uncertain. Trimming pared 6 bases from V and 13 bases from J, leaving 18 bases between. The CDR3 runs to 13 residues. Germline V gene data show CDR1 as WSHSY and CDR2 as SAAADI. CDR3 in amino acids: CASRQTNNDRLFF. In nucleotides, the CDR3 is TGCGCCAGCAGACAGACTAATAATGACCGACTGTTTTTT.

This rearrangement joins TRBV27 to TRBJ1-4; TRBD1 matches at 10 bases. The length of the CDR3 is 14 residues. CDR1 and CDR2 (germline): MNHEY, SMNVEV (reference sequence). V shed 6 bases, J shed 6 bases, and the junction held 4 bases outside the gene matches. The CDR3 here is CASSRQGAYEKLFF. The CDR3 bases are TGTGCCAGCAGCAGACAGGGGGCGTATGAAAAACTGTTTTTT.

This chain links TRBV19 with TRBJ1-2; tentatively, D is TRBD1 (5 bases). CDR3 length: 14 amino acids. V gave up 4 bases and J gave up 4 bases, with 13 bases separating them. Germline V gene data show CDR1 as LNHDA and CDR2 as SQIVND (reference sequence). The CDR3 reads CASSNSRTSYGYTF. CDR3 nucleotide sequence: TGTGCCAGTAGTAATTCGCGGACAAGCTATGGCTACACCTTC.

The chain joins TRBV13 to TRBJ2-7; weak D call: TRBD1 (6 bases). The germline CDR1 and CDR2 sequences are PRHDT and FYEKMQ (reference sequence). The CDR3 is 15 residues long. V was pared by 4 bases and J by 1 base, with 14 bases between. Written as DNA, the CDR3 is TGTGCCAGCAGCTCGCGACTGACAGGTTCCTACGAGCAGTACTTC. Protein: CASSSRLTGSYEQYF.